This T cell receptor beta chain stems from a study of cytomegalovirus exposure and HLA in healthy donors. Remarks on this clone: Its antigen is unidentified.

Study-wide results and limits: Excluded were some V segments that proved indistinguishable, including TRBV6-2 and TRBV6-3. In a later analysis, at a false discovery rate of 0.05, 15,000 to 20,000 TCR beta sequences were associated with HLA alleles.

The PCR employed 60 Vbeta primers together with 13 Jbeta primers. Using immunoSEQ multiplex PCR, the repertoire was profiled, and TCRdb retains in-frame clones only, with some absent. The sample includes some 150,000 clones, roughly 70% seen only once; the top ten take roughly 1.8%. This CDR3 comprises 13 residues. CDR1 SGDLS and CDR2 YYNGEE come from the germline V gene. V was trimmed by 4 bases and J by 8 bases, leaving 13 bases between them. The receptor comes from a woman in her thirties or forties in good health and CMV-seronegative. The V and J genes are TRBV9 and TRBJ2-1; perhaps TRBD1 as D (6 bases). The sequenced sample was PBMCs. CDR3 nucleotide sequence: TGTGCCAGCAGCCCAAATAGGGGGTATGAGCAGTTCTTC. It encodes CASSPNRGYEQFF.